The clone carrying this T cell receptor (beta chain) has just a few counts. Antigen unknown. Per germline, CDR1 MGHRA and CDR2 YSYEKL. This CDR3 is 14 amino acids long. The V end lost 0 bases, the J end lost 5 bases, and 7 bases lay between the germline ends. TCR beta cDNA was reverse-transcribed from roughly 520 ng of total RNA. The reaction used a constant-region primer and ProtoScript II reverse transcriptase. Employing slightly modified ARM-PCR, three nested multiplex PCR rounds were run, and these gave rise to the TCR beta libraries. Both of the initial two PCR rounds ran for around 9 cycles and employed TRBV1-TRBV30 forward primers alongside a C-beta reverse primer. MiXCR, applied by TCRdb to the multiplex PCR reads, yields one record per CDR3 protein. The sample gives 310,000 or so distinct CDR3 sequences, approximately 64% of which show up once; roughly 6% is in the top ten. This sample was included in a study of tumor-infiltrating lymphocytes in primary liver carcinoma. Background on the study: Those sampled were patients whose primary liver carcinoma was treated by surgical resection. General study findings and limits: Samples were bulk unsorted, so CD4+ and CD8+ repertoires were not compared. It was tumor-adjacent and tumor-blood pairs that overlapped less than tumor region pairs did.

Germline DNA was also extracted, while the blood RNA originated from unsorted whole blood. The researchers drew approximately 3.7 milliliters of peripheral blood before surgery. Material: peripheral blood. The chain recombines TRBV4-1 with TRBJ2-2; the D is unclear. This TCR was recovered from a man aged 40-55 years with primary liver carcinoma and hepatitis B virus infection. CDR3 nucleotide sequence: TGCGCCAGCAGCCAAGATCTGTTAACCGGGGAGCTGTTTTTT. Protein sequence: CASSQDLLTGELFF.